This T cell receptor beta chain was sequenced for a study of shared clonotypes between healthy human individuals. V lost 2 bases, J lost 2 bases, and 12 bases lay in between. Germline CDR1 reads MRHNA; CDR2 reads SNTAGT. The length of the CDR3 is 16 residues. An assay was performed, and its level was deep. An even split of each subset's genomic DNA across several immunoSEQ plates was performed. Roughly 0.3 ug DNA, tens of thousands of T cell genomes, went into unsorted PBMC replicate PCRs. Clones were read by immunoSEQ multiplex PCR, and TCRdb kept only the in-frame ones, dropping some. Altogether fewer than 550,000 clones are present, 75% to 80% being singletons, with the ten largest covering 12%. Study-level results: With few donors, the genetic and exposure-history diversity represented was limited.

In the case of this clone: Its antigen remains unknown.

This TCR came from a woman aged 40-49 years in good health. Some clones in this sample may be carry-over from other donors' samples. Sequencing used PBMCs. The V call is TRBV6-4, the J call TRBJ2-2; D possibly matches TRBD1 or TRBD2 (5 bases each). Written as DNA, the CDR3 is TGTGCCAGCAGTGACCGGGGCCTTGTCAACACCGGGGAGCTGTTTTTT. This sequence encodes CASSDRGLVNTGELFF.